This passage covers 13 T cell receptor beta chains from one sample sequenced in a study of cytomegalovirus exposure and HLA in healthy donors. Use of 60 Vbeta and 13 Jbeta primers characterized the PCR. Profiling relied on immunoSEQ multiplex PCR, and the TCRdb table lists in-frame clones only, not all of them. The table includes approximately 160,000 clones, around 79% detected once. The sample taken for sequencing was PBMCs. Every receptor here comes from a male donor in good health and CMV-seropositive.

The rearrangement links TRBV18 to TRBJ1-3, with 7 nucleotides matching TRBD1. CDR1 is KGHSH, CDR2 LQKENI, per germline. The J segment lost 5 bases and the V segment lost 3 bases, leaving 10 bases of the junction unmatched. The CDR3 has 16 residues. Here the CDR3 reads CASSPYTGDGRNTIYF. The CDR3 DNA follows: TGTGCCAGCTCACCCTATACAGGGGACGGGAGAAACACCATATATTTT.

This chain joins TRBV2 and TRBJ1-5, with a weak D call TRBD1 (5 bases). V lost 4 bases and J 2 bases, leaving 9 bases between the germline ends. Germline V gene sequence: CDR1 SNHLY, CDR2 FYNNEI. The CDR3 is made up of 14 amino acids. This CDR3 reads CASSAGRGNQPQHF. CDR3 bases: TGTGCCAGCAGTGCGGGCAGGGGCAATCAGCCCCAGCATTTT.

The chain carries TRBV27 and TRBJ2-7; D perhaps matches TRBD2 (7 bases). With 2 bases removed from V and 7 bases from J, the gap between germline ends came to 18 bases. The germline CDR1 and CDR2 sequences are MNHEY and SMNVEV (reference sequence). The CDR3 is made up of 15 amino acids. The CDR3 DNA sequence: TGTGCCAGCAGTTTAGGGGGGGCCCTAATACTAGAGCAGTACTTC. Translated: CASSLGGALILEQYF.

The V gene is TRBV6-1, the J gene TRBJ2-7; 9 nucleotides match TRBD1. This CDR3 has 13 amino acids. With 6 bases clipped from V and 6 bases from J, the junction kept 6 bases outside the gene matches. Germline loops: CDR1 MNHNS, CDR2 SASEGT. The CDR3 loop is CASSRDREGEQYF. CDR3 coding DNA: TGTGCCAGCAGCCGGGACAGGGAGGGCGAGCAGTACTTC.

This chain connects TRBV7-9 to TRBJ1-1, with D uncertain. V lost 7 bases and J lost 5, with 20 bases in between. Germline V gene data show CDR1 as SEHNR and CDR2 as FQNEAQ (reference sequence). The CDR3 covers 15 residues. This CDR3 is CASTTLSAGGTEAFF. The DNA for the CDR3 is TGTGCCAGCACCACACTATCAGCAGGAGGTACTGAAGCTTTCTTT.

This clone was picked up a small number of times. The chain recombines TRBV2 with TRBJ2-7; TRBD2 aligns across 7 bases. Germline V lookup: CDR1 SNHLY, CDR2 FYNNEI. This CDR3 comprises 15 residues. V lost 10 bases and J lost 6; bases outside the gene matches: 18. The CDR3 DNA reads as TGTGCCATCCCCACGAGCGGGACTCTTTTAACCGAGCAGTACTTC. This sequence encodes CAIPTSGTLLTEQYF.

The J gene is TRBJ2-1, the V gene TRBV10-3; TRBD1 aligns across 7 bases. With 10 bases clipped from V and 5 bases from J, the junction kept 5 bases outside the gene matches. This CDR3 comprises 12 residues. The germline V gene has CDR1 ENHRY and CDR2 SYGVKD. The CDR3 loop reads CATRDSHNEQFF. For the CDR3, the DNA is TGTGCCACCAGGGACAGCCACAATGAGCAGTTCTTC.

Remarks on this clone: Additional DNA sequences in this sample encode the identical CDR3. As DNA, the CDR3 is TGTGCCAGCAGTTTGTACGGGGGCGAGCAGTACTTC. Protein product: CASSLYGGEQYF. The rearrangement joins TRBV27 to TRBJ2-7; maybe TRBD2 (6 bases). The CDR3 sequence is 12 residues long. CDR1 MNHEY and CDR2 SMNVEV come from the germline V gene (reference sequence). V lost 3 bases and J lost 6, with 9 bases in between.

This rearrangement joins TRBV19 to TRBJ1-5; D unclear. Trimming left V 3 bases short and J 7 bases short, with 16 bases between. The germline gives CDR1 LNHDA, CDR2 SQIVND (reference sequence). The length of the CDR3 is 15 residues. CDR3 sequence (DNA): TGTGCCAGTAGTATGATTTCGAGGACTGGACAGCCCCAGCATTTT. As protein: CASSMISRTGQPQHF.

This chain links TRBV20-1 with TRBJ1-1; 8 bases fit TRBD1. The trim removed 0 bases at V and 9 bases at J, leaving 0 bases unmatched. The length of the CDR3 is 11 residues. Per germline, CDR1 DFQATT and CDR2 SNEGSKA (reference sequence). The CDR3 is CSARDRGQAFF. CDR3 DNA: TGCAGTGCTAGAGACAGGGGGCAAGCTTTCTTT.

This chain links TRBV2 with TRBJ1-2, with D unclear. Trimming left V 2 bases short and J 5 bases short, with 12 bases between. This CDR3 has 14 residues. Germline assignment: CDR1 SNHLY and CDR2 FYNNEI. Written as DNA, the CDR3 is TGTGCCAGCAGTGAAATGGGCGTGACATATGGCTACACCTTC. This sequence encodes CASSEMGVTYGYTF.

This chain links TRBV7-2 with TRBJ2-3; D is perhaps TRBD2 (6 bases). CDR1 is SGHTA and CDR2 is FQGNSA in the germline V gene. This CDR3 contains 16 residues. V was clipped by 1 base and J by 0 bases, with 11 bases between them. CDR3 nucleotide sequence: TGTGCCAGCAGCTTAGGAGGCGCGGGGAGCACAGATACGCAGTATTTT. Translating gives CASSLGGAGSTDTQYF.

The chain couples TRBV19 to TRBJ2-4, with a weak D call TRBD2 (6 bases). The CDR3 covers 14 residues. Germline CDR1 reads LNHDA; CDR2 reads SQIVND (reference sequence). V lost 1 base and J lost 6, with 10 bases in between. CDR3 region: CASSIVGGVNIQYF. The CDR3 DNA follows: TGTGCCAGTAGTATAGTCGGGGGAGTAAACATTCAGTACTTC.